Shown below are 2 T cell receptor beta chains from a single sample sequenced in a study of T cells in Graves' hyperthyroidism and ophthalmopathy. Amplified regions were TCR beta CDR3 sequences from RNA transcripts. With the HTBI primer set, the TCR CDR3 went through a first round of RT-PCR. TCRdb independently ran MiXCR on the multiplex PCR reads; one entry per CDR3 protein. The sample carries approximately 500,000 distinct CDR3 sequences, 40% to 55% recorded once. The sequencing input was peripheral blood or thyroid tissue (not recorded which). The receptor set was obtained from a woman younger than 35 with Graves' hyperthyroidism.

This chain joins TRBV20-1 and TRBJ2-7, with D maybe TRBD2 (5 bases). Germline V CDR1 and CDR2: DFQATT, SNEGSKA (reference sequence). Trimming shortened V by 3 bases and J by 7 bases, and 19 bases separated the two germline ends. The CDR3 sequence is 14 residues long. CDR3 in DNA: TGCAGTGCTAGCCGAGGGAAAGGGTTGGTTGAGCAGTACTTC. Encoded protein: CSASRGKGLVEQYF.

Remarks on this clonotype: Without the conserved terminal phenylalanine or tryptophan, this CDR3 likely stems from a read error. The CDR3 DNA reads TGTGCCAGCAGCTTAGGAAAGGGCTACGAGCAGTACCTC. This gives the protein CASSLGKGYEQYL. V and J are TRBV7-3 and TRBJ2-7; D call uncertain. This CDR3 has 13 residues. The V end was cut by 2 bases, the J end by 3 bases, with 8 bases between. Germline assignment: CDR1 SGHTA and CDR2 FQGTGA.